The text below deals with one T cell receptor (beta chain). Its specificity is not known. PCR primers comprised 60 Vbeta and 13 Jbeta primers. Sequenced by immunoSEQ multiplex PCR; TCRdb stores in-frame clones only, minus some. Of 90,000 to 100,000 clones in the sample, 70% to 85% are singletons; the top ten hold around 3.8%. This CDR3 has 14 amino acids. CDR1 is SGHRS and CDR2 is YFSETQ in the germline V gene. The V gene lost 1 base and the J gene lost 4 bases, with 11 bases spanning the gap. The sample is drawn from a study of cytomegalovirus exposure and HLA in healthy donors. Notes on the study in general: Associated with cytomegalovirus, according to the listing, were approximately 160 TCR beta chains. Some V segments, including TRBV6-2 and TRBV6-3, were excluded as indistinguishable. In a later analysis, parvovirus B19, influenza, CMV and Epstein-Barr virus appeared linked to several top co-occurrence clusters. The authors later linked a missense DCLRE1C variant to TCR beta V- and J-gene trimming.

The chain carries TRBV5-1 and TRBJ1-1; the D is unclear. Sequences were obtained from PBMCs. This TCR was recovered from a man aged 45-60 years in good health and CMV-seronegative. The CDR3 bases are TGCGCCAGCAGCTTGTGGGAAGGAGGCACTGAAGCTTTCTTT. Its translation: CASSLWEGGTEAFF.